The 5 T cell receptor beta chains reported below all come from one sample, sequenced in a study of blood T cell repertoires in COVID-19. Only in-frame clones appear in the TCRdb table, and some are missing; sequencing was by immunoSEQ multiplex PCR. The data show about 55,000 clones, roughly 86% seen once. The sequenced material came from peripheral blood. All receptors derive from a man between 40 and 49 years old with COVID-19, enrolled during active disease.

The genes are TRBV19 and TRBJ1-4; 7 bases fit TRBD1. CDR1 is LNHDA and CDR2 is SQIVND in the germline V gene (reference sequence). This CDR3 comprises 15 residues. The junction had 9 bases not matched to a gene; V was cut back by 5 bases and J by 6 bases. This CDR3 reads CASSPQDRSYEKLFF. CDR3 DNA: TGTGCCAGTAGTCCCCAGGACAGGTCCTATGAAAAACTGTTTTTT.

The chain links TRBV5-1 to TRBJ2-2, with D maybe TRBD2 (6 bases). The germline V and J ends were trimmed by 3 bases and 4 bases, with 19 bases remaining between them. The CDR3 extends over 17 amino acids. Germline-derived CDR1 and CDR2 are SGHRS and YFSETQ. The CDR3 DNA reads TGCGCCAGCAGCTGGAACCCCATGGGCGGGACCACCGGGGAGCTGTTTTTT. It is translated as CASSWNPMGGTTGELFF. Complete variable domain (other parts from reference TRBV5-1 and TRBJ2-2): KAGVTQTPRYLIKTRGQQVTLSCSPISGHRSVSWYQQTPGQGLQFLFEYFSETQRNKGNFPGRFSGRQFSNSRSEMNVSTLELGDSALYLCASSWNPMGGTTGELFFGEGSRLTVL.

V gene TRBV7-5 combines with J gene TRBJ2-2; TRBD1 is the table's D call and was not checked against the DNA. TRBV7-5 is assigned pseudogene status. This CDR3 region has 15 residues. The CDR3 spells CVRSFAGDNTGELFF. The CDR3 bases are TGTGTCAGAAGCTTCGCAGGGGATAACACCGGGGAGCTGTTTTTT.

The chain uses TRBV6-2 or TRBV6-3 and TRBJ2-7; a possible D gene is TRBD2 (6 bases). V was shortened by 2 bases and J by 4 bases, with 12 bases between the two germline ends. CDR1 is MNHEY and CDR2 is SVGEGT in the germline V gene. The CDR3 runs to 14 residues. The CDR3 sequence is CASSYAAAGYEQYF. Written as DNA, the CDR3 is TGTGCCAGCAGTTACGCAGCGGCGGGATACGAGCAGTACTTC.

In this sample, this clone turned up once. The chain joins TRBV18 to TRBJ2-3; a possible D gene is TRBD2 (5 bases). The CDR3 sequence is 14 residues long. Germline loops: CDR1 KGHSH, CDR2 LQKENI. V was clipped by 0 bases and J by 5 bases, with 9 bases between them. The CDR3 DNA sequence: TGTGCCAGCTCACCACCTAGCCGGGGAGATACGCAGTATTTT. It specifies CASSPPSRGDTQYF.